Following are 15 T cell receptor beta chains from one sample sequenced in a study of identical twins. TCRdb called the 5' RACE reads again in MiXCR, with one record for every CDR3 protein. The repertoire has about 480,000 distinct CDR3 sequences, 13% to 15% of them found once; the top ten carry about 0.53%. The sample was also linked to a second study, of yellow fever vaccine responses in identical twins.

Sequenced input: CD4+ T cells sorted from blood. Receptors were obtained from a woman aged 18-29 years in good health.

This clonotype turned up a few times. The chain links TRBV3-1 to TRBJ2-3, with TRBD2 matching over 8 bases. The CDR3 spans 13 residues. The germline gives CDR1 LGHDT, CDR2 YNNKEL (reference sequence). With 5 bases clipped from V and 5 bases from J, the junction kept 3 bases outside the gene matches. CDR3 coding DNA: TGTGCCAGCAGCGCCCTAGCGGGAGATACGCAGTATTTT. It yields the protein CASSALAGDTQYF.

This clonotype was observed many times. V usage is TRBV5-1 and J usage is TRBJ2-2; 8 bases are shared with TRBD1. This CDR3 is built from 16 residues. V lost 0 bases to trimming and J lost 4 bases; unmatched junction nucleotides: 5. Germline V gives CDR1 SGHRS, CDR2 YFSETQ. The CDR3 sequence is CASSLDGQGGTGELFF. CDR3 coding DNA: TGCGCCAGCAGCTTGGACGGACAGGGAGGCACCGGGGAGCTGTTTTTT. The full variable domain, with the rest looked up from reference TRBV5-1 and TRBJ2-2, is KAGVTQTPRYLIKTRGQQVTLSCSPISGHRSVSWYQQTPGQGLQFLFEYFSETQRNKGNFPGRFSGRQFSNSRSEMNVSTLELGDSALYLCASSLDGQGGTGELFFGEGSRLTVL.

This clonotype came up many times. The V call is TRBV29-1, the J call TRBJ2-5; D may be TRBD1 (7 bases). The CDR3 extends over 13 amino acids. V lost 3 bases and J lost 5, with 13 bases in between. CDR1 is SQVTM and CDR2 is ANQGSEA in the germline V gene. The CDR3 sequence: CSVDYRGGETQYF. In DNA form, the CDR3 reads TGCAGCGTTGATTACAGGGGAGGCGAGACCCAGTACTTC.

This clonotype has only a few counts. V is TRBV24-1 and J is TRBJ2-1; D gene uncertain. Germline CDR1 and CDR2: KGHDR and SFDVKD. This CDR3 is built from 14 residues. Trimming pared 4 bases from V and 6 bases from J, leaving 12 bases between. CDR3 amino acids: CATSDPGRSNEQFF. The CDR3, as DNA: TGTGCCACCAGTGACCCCGGACGCTCCAATGAGCAGTTCTTC.

There are a few counts of this clonotype. This chain uses TRBV20-1 with TRBJ2-7; 7 nucleotides line up with TRBD1. Germline V gene data show CDR1 as DFQATT and CDR2 as SNEGSKA (reference sequence). The CDR3 totals 15 residues. J was trimmed by 2 bases and V by 0 bases; bases with no gene match: 7. The chain's CDR3 is CSAREQGQVAYEQYF. Written as DNA, the CDR3 is TGCAGTGCTAGAGAGCAAGGACAGGTCGCCTACGAGCAGTACTTC.

This clonotype has a handful of counts. The chain has TRBV20-1 and TRBJ2-5; D ambiguous. The CDR3 is 13 amino acids. The germline V gene has CDR1 DFQATT and CDR2 SNEGSKA (reference sequence). Trimming cost V 3 bases and J 7 bases, with 15 bases left between them. This CDR3 is CSASYPQRVTQYF. The DNA for the CDR3 is TGCAGTGCTAGTTATCCCCAAAGAGTGACCCAGTACTTC.

V and J are TRBV9 and TRBJ2-5, with 7 bases fitting TRBD1. The CDR3 totals 13 residues. V was clipped by 2 bases and J by 4 bases; unmatched bases: 2. The V gene's germline CDR1 is SGDLS and CDR2 YYNGEE. This CDR3 is CASSVSGGETQYF. DNA for the CDR3: TGTGCCAGCAGCGTGTCAGGGGGAGAGACCCAGTACTTC.

In this sample, this clonotype turned up a few times. DNA of the CDR3: TGTGCCAGCAGCAGAAGACAGGGGGCGAACACTGAAGCTTTCTTT. This gives the protein CASSRRQGANTEAFF. The rearrangement joins TRBV7-9 to TRBJ1-1; 10 nucleotides line up with TRBD1. CDR3 size: 15 residues. V was clipped by 5 bases and J by 1 base; unmatched bases: 4. Germline V gene data show CDR1 as SEHNR and CDR2 as FQNEAQ (reference sequence).

This chain links TRBV29-1 with TRBJ2-3; D might be TRBD1 (6 bases). The germline V gene encodes CDR1 SQVTM and CDR2 ANQGSEA. The CDR3 has 11 residues. Trimming removed 8 bases at V and 4 bases at J, with 10 bases between. The CDR3 reads CSFYRADTQYF. CDR3 coding DNA: TGCAGCTTTTACAGGGCAGATACGCAGTATTTT.

This clonotype was detected a few times. The V call is TRBV18, the J call TRBJ2-3; 8 bases align to TRBD2. Germline CDR1 KGHSH, CDR2 LQKENI. Unmatched junction bases numbered 8, after V lost 2 bases and J lost 4 bases. The CDR3 is 16 amino acids. The DNA for the CDR3 is TGTGCCAGCTCACCATTTCGGGAGGGCTCTGCAGATACGCAGTATTTT. This gives the protein CASSPFREGSADTQYF. Variable domain in full (rest from reference TRBV18 and TRBJ2-3): NAGVMQNPRHLVRRRGQEARLRCSPMKGHSHVYWYRQLPEEGLKFMVYLQKENIIDESGMPKERFSAEFPKEGPSILRIQQVVRGDSAAYFCASSPFREGSADTQYFGPGTRLTVL.

This clonotype was seen a handful of times. The V call is TRBV20-1, the J call TRBJ2-5, with D uncertain. The CDR3 is 16 residues long. V lost 5 bases, J lost 1 base, and 20 bases lay in between. From germline, CDR1 is DFQATT and CDR2 SNEGSKA (reference sequence). CDR3 nucleotides: TGCAGTGCTGAACGAAGTGATCTGGCCGTCCAAGAGACCCAGTACTTC. Its protein product is CSAERSDLAVQETQYF.

This clonotype was observed a few times. The rearrangement joins TRBV5-1 to TRBJ2-7, with 12 bases aligning to TRBD2. Germline V gives CDR1 SGHRS, CDR2 YFSETQ. This CDR3 region has 15 residues. V was pared by 4 bases and J by 0 bases, with 2 bases of the junction left unmatched. The CDR3 nucleotides are TGCGCCAGCAGCCGGACTAGCGGGGACTCCTACGAGCAGTACTTC. Translating it yields CASSRTSGDSYEQYF.

The gene calls are TRBV6-1 and TRBJ1-5; 8 positions agree with TRBD1. CDR3 length: 16 amino acids. Germline trimming cut 6 bases from V and 2 bases from J; bases unmatched to any gene: 9. CDR1 and CDR2 from the germline V gene are MNHNS and SASEGT. The CDR3, as DNA: TGTGCCAGCAGCCCCTGGACAGGGCAAGGCAATCAGCCCCAGCATTTT. It is translated as CASSPWTGQGNQPQHF.

This clonotype has only a few counts. The CDR3 protein is CASSLFGGTEQFF. CDR3 coding DNA: TGCGCCAGCAGCTTGTTTGGGGGGACTGAGCAGTTCTTC. This rearrangement joins TRBV5-1 to TRBJ2-1; D possibly corresponds to TRBD2 (6 bases). Germline loops: CDR1 SGHRS, CDR2 YFSETQ. The V end was cut by 1 base, the J end by 9 bases, with 11 bases between. This CDR3 is built from 13 residues.

This clonotype has more than one count but fewer than ten. This chain connects TRBV7-3 to TRBJ2-2, with 7 nucleotides matching TRBD2. CDR3 length: 14 residues. After removal of 4 bases from V and 6 bases from J, the junction contained 5 bases not matched to a gene. In germline, CDR1 is SGHTA, CDR2 FQGTGA. The CDR3 DNA reads TGTGCCAGCAGCTACCAAGCGGGGTCCGGGGAGCTGTTTTTT. Protein sequence: CASSYQAGSGELFF.